This T cell receptor (beta chain) was recorded in a study of T cell responses to AZD1222 COVID-19 vaccine. General study points: Only after the peak T cell response were repertoires sampled. Spike was spanned by vaccine-associated CD4 TCRs, with dominance at 160-218 and 743-854.

This CDR3 comprises 13 residues. V lost 2 bases to trimming and J lost 2 bases, with 7 bases between them. Germline values: CDR1 SEHNR, CDR2 FQNEAQ (reference sequence). Note on this clone: Its antigen is unidentified.

The assay was immunoSEQ multiplex PCR, and TCRdb's table has in-frame clones only and misses some. The sample lists 95,000 to 150,000 clones, 80% to 90% occurring once. V and J are TRBV7-9 and TRBJ2-7; D not certain. Sequencing used peripheral blood, obtained on day 0 of AZD1222 vaccination. The sequence derives from an adult in good health. This CDR3 is CASSLTSPYEQYF. In nucleotides, the CDR3 is TGTGCCAGCAGCTTAACTTCTCCCTACGAGCAGTACTTC.